In its sample, the clone carrying this TCR beta chain was seen once. Its matching antigen is unknown. Produced via immunoSEQ multiplex PCR; TCRdb's table is partial and in-frame only. Of 90,000 to 100,000 clones listed, over 75% are singletons. This record comes from a study of PD-1 blockade in classical Hodgkin lymphoma. Study conclusions and caveats: Prior to therapy, complete responders displayed diversity much like that of newly diagnosed patients. Undefined causes, possibly disease activity or prior therapy, underlie the repertoire differences. Newly diagnosed patients were reported to start with lower TCR diversity than healthy donors. With CD4+ cells, TCR diversity rose significantly by C4D1, but not with CD8+ cells.

The CDR3 covers 16 residues. Specified time point: cycle 4 day 1 (C4D1), after 6 weeks of nivolumab. Each and every patient relapsed after autologous stem cell transplantation, and patients got differing brentuximab vedotin exposure. Sequencing used peripheral blood mononuclear cells (PBMCs), obtained before the fourth cycle of nivolumab. This sequence originates from a human donor with classical Hodgkin lymphoma. V is TRBV21-1 and J is TRBJ2-7. TRBV21-1 is listed as a pseudogene. CDR3 in amino acids: CASSKVISRIAYEQYF. In nucleotides, the CDR3 is TGTGCCAGCAGCAAAGTGATTAGTCGGATAGCCTACGAGCAGTACTTC.